Below are 7 T cell receptor beta chains sequenced from a single sample in a study of blood T cells in healthy people across ages. It was with a sample-barcoded 5' primer and a J-beta primer mix that a second PCR of roughly 7 to 12 cycles was run. A single record per CDR3 protein comes from TCRdb applying MiXCR to the 5' RACE reads. The profile shows about 1.6 million distinct CDR3 sequences, about 35% of them singletons. Material: blood. The receptors shown here come from a woman under 40 in good health.

This rearrangement joins TRBV4-1 to TRBJ1-1; 9 nucleotides line up with TRBD1. CDR1 is MGHRA, CDR2 YSYEKL, per germline. Trimming at V came to 3 bases and at J to 6 bases, leaving 11 bases not matched to a gene. CDR3 length: 16 residues. CDR3 sequence reads: CASSQGLQGAKAEAFF. As DNA, the CDR3 is TGCGCCAGCAGCCAGGGATTACAGGGGGCGAAGGCTGAAGCTTTCTTT.

This clonotype was observed a handful of times. V is TRBV3-1 and J is TRBJ2-3; 7 positions match TRBD1. Germline CDR1 and CDR2: LGHDT and YNNKEL (reference sequence). The trim removed 0 bases at V and 1 base at J, leaving 4 bases unmatched. This CDR3 is 16 amino acids long. The chain's CDR3 is CASSQETGKGTDTQYF. CDR3 in DNA: TGTGCCAGCAGCCAAGAGACAGGGAAGGGCACAGATACGCAGTATTTT.

The chain links TRBV20-1 to TRBJ2-2; 9 nucleotides match TRBD1. CDR3 length: 15 residues. The trim removed 4 bases at V and 2 bases at J, leaving 5 bases unmatched. Germline V gives CDR1 DFQATT, CDR2 SNEGSKA (reference sequence). CDR3 in amino acids: CSAISDRGNTGELFF. The CDR3 bases are TGCAGTGCTATCTCGGACAGGGGAAACACCGGGGAGCTGTTTTTT.

This clonotype was detected only once. This chain connects TRBV10-1 to TRBJ1-2; 7 bases match TRBD1. The CDR3 spans 13 residues. Germline V gene lookup returns CDR1 WNHNN and CDR2 SYGVQD (reference sequence). With V trimmed by 5 bases and J by 8 bases, 8 bases remained unmatched. As DNA, the CDR3 is TGCGCCAGCAGTCCAGGACAGGCGAGAGGCTACACCTTC. Its protein product is CASSPGQARGYTF.

The gene calls are TRBV20-1 and TRBJ2-1, with D perhaps matching TRBD2 (5 bases). Germline V gene lookup returns CDR1 DFQATT and CDR2 SNEGSKA (reference sequence). CDR3 length equals 10 residues. V was trimmed by 6 bases and J by 10 bases, leaving 10 bases between them. The CDR3 DNA follows: TGCAGTGCAACCACGGGGGAGCAGTTCTTC. This encodes CSATTGEQFF.

Turning to this clonotype: A much larger clone sits a single nucleotide away, making a read error possible. CDR3 in amino acids: CSVPWGAVYNEQYF. DNA of the CDR3: TGCAGCGTCCCGTGGGGCGCCGTCTACAATGAGCAGTACTTC. This chain links TRBV29-1 with TRBJ2-7, with D perhaps matching TRBD1 (5 bases). The V end was cut by 6 bases, the J end by 7 bases, with 22 bases between. In germline, CDR1 is SQVTM, CDR2 ANQGSEA. The CDR3 runs to 14 residues.

Of note for this clonotype: One end of the junction does not line up with germline, which may come from a read error. This chain joins TRBV24-1 and TRBJ2-3; D not certain. The CDR3 runs 15 residues. Germline V lookup: CDR1 KGHDR, CDR2 SFDVKD. CDR3 DNA sequence: TGTGCCACCGGTGAGTGGTTTAGAGACACAGATACGCAGTATTTT. Amino acids: CATGEWFRDTDTQYF.